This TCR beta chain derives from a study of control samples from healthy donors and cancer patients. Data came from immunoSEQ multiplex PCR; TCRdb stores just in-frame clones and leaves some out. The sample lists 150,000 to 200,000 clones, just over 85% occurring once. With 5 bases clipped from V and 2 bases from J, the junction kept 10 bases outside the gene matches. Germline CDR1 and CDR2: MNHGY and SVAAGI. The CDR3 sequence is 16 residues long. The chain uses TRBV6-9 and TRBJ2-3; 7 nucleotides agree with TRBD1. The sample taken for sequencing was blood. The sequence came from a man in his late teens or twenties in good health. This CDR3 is CASSPKGALTTDTQYF. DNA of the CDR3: TGTGCCAGCAGTCCGAAGGGGGCCCTTACCACAGATACGCAGTATTTT.